A single sample gave rise to the 2 T cell receptor beta chains below, sequenced in a study of shared clonotypes between healthy human individuals. Naive CD8 populations comprised CD45RO-negative cells positively selected for CCR7, excluding terminally differentiated effector memory CD45RA+ cells. Only in-frame clones appear in the TCRdb table, and some are missing; sequencing was by immunoSEQ multiplex PCR. There are about 2.2 million clones in the sample; 85% to 95% occur only once, and approximately 1.6% lies in the top ten. The sample comprised naive CD8+ T cells from PBMCs. The receptors stem from a man younger than 35 in good health. Some clones in this sample may be carry-over from other donors' samples.

This clone was picked up a small number of times. V usage is TRBV7-3 and J usage is TRBJ2-1; 10 bases are a match to TRBD2. Germline V gives CDR1 SGHTA, CDR2 FQGTGA. This CDR3 comprises 15 residues. The J segment lost 4 bases and the V segment lost 5 bases, leaving 5 bases of the junction unmatched. The CDR3 DNA follows: TGTGCCAGCAGCCCCGGGACTAGCGTATACAATGAGCAGTTCTTC. As protein: CASSPGTSVYNEQFF.

The rearrangement links TRBV7-9 to TRBJ1-2, with 8 bases lining up with TRBD1. The CDR3 covers 15 residues. Germline lookup yields CDR1 SEHNR and CDR2 FQNEAQ (reference sequence). V gave up 5 bases and J gave up 5 bases; unmatched junction bases: 10. The CDR3 sequence is CASSTGTGVQYGYTF. In DNA, the CDR3 is TGTGCCAGCAGCACAGGGACAGGAGTACAATATGGCTACACCTTC.